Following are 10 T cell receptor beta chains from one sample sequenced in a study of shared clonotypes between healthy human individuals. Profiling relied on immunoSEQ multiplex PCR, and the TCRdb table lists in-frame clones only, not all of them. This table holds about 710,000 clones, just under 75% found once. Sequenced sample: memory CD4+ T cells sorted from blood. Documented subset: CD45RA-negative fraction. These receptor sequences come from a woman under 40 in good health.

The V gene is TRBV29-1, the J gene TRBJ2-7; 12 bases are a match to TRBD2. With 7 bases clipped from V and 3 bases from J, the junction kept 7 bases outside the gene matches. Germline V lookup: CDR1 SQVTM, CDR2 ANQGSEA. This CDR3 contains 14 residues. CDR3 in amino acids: CSARRTSGNYEQYF. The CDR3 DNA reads TGCAGCGCTAGAAGGACTAGCGGGAACTACGAGCAGTACTTC.

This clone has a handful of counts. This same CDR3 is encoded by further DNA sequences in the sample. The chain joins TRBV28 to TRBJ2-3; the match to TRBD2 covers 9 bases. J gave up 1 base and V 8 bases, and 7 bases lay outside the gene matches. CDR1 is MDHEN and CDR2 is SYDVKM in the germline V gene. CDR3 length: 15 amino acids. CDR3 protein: CASGGRASGTDTQYF. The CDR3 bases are TGTGCCAGCGGCGGGAGGGCCAGTGGCACAGATACGCAGTATTTT.

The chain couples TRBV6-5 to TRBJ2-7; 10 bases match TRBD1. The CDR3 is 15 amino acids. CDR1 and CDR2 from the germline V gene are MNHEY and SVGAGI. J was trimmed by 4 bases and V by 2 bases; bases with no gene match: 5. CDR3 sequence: CASSYRWTGGYEQYF. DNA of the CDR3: TGTGCCAGCAGTTACCGATGGACAGGGGGATACGAGCAGTACTTC.

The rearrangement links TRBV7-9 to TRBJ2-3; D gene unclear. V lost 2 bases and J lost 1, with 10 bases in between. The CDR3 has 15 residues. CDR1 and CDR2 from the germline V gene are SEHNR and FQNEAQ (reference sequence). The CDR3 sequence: CASSLPGGGTDTQYF. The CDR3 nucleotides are TGTGCCAGCAGCTTACCGGGTGGGGGCACAGATACGCAGTATTTT.

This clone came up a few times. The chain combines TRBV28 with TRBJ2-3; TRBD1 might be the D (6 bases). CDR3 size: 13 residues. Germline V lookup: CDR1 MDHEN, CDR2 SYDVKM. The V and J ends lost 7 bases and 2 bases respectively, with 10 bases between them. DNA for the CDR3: TGTGCCAGCACTCAGGGGTCCACAGATACGCAGTATTTT. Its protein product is CASTQGSTDTQYF.

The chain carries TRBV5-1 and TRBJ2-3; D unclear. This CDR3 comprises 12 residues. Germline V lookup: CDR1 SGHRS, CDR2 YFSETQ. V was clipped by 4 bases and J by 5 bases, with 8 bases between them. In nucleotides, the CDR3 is TGCGCCAGCAGCACCACCGGAGATACGCAGTATTTT. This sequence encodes CASSTTGDTQYF.

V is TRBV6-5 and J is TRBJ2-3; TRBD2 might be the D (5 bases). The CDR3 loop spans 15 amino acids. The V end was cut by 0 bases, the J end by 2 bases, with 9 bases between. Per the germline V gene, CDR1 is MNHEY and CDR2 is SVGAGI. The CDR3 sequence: CASSYSMEDTDTQYF. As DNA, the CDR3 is TGTGCCAGCAGTTACTCGATGGAGGACACAGATACGCAGTATTTT.

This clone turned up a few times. CDR3 sequence: CASSQDPRGRAGEQYF. The CDR3 bases are TGTGCCAGCAGCCAAGATCCTCGCGGGAGGGCGGGCGAGCAGTACTTC. This sequence joins TRBV4-2 and TRBJ2-7; 9 bases agree with TRBD2. The CDR3 is 16 amino acids. V was clipped by 0 bases and J by 6 bases; unmatched bases: 9. Germline V gives CDR1 LGHNA, CDR2 YNFKEQ.

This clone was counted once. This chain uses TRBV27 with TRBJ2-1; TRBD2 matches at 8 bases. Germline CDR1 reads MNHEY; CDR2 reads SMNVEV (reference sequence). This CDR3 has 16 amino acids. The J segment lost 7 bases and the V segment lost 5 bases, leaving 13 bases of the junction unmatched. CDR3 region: CASSPVLGTRMNEQFF. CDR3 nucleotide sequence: TGTGCCAGCAGTCCCGTTCTCGGGACTAGGATGAATGAGCAGTTCTTC.

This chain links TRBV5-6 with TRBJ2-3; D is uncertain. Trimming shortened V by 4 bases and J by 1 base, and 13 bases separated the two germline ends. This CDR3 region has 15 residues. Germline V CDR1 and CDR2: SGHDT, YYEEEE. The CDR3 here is CASSEELAGTDTQYF. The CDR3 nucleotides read TGTGCCAGCAGCGAGGAGCTCGCGGGCACAGATACGCAGTATTTT.